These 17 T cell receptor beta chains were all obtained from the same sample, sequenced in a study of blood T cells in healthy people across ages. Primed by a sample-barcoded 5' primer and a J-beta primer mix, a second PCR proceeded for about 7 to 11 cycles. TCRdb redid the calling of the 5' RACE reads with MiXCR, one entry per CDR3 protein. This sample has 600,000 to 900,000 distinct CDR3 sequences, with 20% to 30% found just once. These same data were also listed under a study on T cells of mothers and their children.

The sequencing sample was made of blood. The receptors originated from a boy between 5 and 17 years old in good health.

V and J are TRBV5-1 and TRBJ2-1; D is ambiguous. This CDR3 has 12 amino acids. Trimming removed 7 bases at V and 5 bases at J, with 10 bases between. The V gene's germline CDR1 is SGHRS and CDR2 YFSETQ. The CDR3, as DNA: TGCGCCAGCTCAGAGGAAAACAATGAGCAGTTCTTC. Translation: CASSEENNEQFF.

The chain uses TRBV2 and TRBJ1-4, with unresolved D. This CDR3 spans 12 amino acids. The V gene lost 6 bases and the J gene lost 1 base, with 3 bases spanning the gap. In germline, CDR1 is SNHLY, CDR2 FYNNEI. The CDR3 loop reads CASRGTNEKLFF. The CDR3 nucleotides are TGTGCCAGCAGAGGAACTAATGAAAAACTGTTTTTT.

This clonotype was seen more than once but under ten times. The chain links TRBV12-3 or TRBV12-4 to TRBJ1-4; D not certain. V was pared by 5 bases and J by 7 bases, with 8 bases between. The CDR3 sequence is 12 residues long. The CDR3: CASSSRREKLFF. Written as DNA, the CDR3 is TGTGCCAGCAGTAGCCGGCGTGAAAAACTGTTTTTT.

CDR3 sequence: CASSRDRGTNTEAFF. The DNA for the CDR3 is TGTGCCAGCAGTCGGGACAGGGGAACGAACACTGAAGCTTTCTTT. This sequence joins TRBV6-5 and TRBJ1-1; 10 nucleotides match TRBD1. The CDR3 is 15 amino acids. With V trimmed by 5 bases and J by 1 base, 4 bases remained unmatched. The germline V gene has CDR1 MNHEY and CDR2 SVGAGI.

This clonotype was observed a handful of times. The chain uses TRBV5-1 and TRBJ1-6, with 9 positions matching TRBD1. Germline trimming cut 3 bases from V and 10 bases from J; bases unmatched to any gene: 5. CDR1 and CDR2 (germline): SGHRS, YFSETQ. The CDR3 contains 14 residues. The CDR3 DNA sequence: TGCGCCAGCAGCTGGGACAGGGATGGATCACCCCTCCACTTT. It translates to CASSWDRDGSPLHF.

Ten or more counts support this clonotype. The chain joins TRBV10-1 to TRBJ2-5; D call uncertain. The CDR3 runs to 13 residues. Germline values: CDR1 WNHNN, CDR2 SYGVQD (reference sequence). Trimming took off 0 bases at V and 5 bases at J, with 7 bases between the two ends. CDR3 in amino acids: CASSESGGETQYF. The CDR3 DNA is TGCGCCAGCAGTGAGTCGGGTGGTGAGACCCAGTACTTC.

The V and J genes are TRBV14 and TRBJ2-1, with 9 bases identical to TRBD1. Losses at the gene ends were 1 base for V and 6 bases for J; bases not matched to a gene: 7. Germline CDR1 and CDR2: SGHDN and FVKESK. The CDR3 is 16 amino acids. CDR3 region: CASSQVRGTGTNEQFF. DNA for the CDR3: TGTGCCAGCAGCCAAGTTCGGGGGACAGGGACCAATGAGCAGTTCTTC.

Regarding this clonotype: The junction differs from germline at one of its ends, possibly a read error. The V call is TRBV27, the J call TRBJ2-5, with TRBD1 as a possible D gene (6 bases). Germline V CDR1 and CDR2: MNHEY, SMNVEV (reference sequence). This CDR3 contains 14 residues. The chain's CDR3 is CASSPLQGQETQYF. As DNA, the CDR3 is TGTGCTAGCAGTCCCCTACAGGGTCAAGAGACCCAGTACTTC.

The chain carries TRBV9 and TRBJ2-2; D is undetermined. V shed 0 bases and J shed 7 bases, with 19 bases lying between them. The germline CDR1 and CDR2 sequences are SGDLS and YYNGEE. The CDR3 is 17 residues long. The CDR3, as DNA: TGTGCCAGCAGCGTAGGAAGGGCTCCGCTCCCGCTCGGGGAGCTGTTTTTT. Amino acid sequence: CASSVGRAPLPLGELFF.

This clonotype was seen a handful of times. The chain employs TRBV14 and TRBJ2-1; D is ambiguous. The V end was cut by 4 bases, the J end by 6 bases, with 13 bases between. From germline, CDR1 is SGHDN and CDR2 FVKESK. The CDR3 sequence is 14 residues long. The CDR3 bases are TGTGCCAGCAGCCCAGAGCCCCTTGGCAATGAGCAGTTCTTC. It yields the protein CASSPEPLGNEQFF.

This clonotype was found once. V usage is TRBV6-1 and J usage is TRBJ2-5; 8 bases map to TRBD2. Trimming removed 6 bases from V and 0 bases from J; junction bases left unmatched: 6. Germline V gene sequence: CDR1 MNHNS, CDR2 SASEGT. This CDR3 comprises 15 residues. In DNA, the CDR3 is TGTGCCAGCAGGGGGGCTAGCGGGTACCAAGAGACCCAGTACTTC. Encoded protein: CASRGASGYQETQYF.

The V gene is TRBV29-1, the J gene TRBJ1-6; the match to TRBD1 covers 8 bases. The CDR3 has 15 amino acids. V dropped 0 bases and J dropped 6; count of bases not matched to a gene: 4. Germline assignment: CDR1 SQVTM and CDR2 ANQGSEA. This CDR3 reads CSVEDGTGTNSPLHF. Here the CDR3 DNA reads TGCAGCGTTGAAGACGGGACAGGAACTAATTCACCCCTCCACTTT. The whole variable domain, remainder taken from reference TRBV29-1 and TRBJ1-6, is SAVISQKPSRDICQRGTSLTIQCQVDSQVTMMFWYRQQPGQSLTLIATANQGSEATYESGFVIDKFPISRPNLTFSTLTVSNMSPEDSSIYLCSVEDGTGTNSPLHFGNGTRLTVT.

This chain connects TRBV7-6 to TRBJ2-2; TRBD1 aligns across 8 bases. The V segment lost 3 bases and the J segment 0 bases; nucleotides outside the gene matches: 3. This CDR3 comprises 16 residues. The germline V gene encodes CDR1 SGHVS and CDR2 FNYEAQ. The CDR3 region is CASSLTGAANTGELFF. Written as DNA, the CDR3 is TGTGCCAGCAGCTTGACAGGGGCCGCGAACACCGGGGAGCTGTTTTTT. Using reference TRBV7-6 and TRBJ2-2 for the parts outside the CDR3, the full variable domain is GAGVSQSPRYKVTKRGQDVALRCDPISGHVSLYWYRQALGQGPEFLTYFNYEAQQDKSGLPNDRFSAERPEGSISTLTIQRTEQRDSAMYRCASSLTGAANTGELFFGEGSRLTVL.

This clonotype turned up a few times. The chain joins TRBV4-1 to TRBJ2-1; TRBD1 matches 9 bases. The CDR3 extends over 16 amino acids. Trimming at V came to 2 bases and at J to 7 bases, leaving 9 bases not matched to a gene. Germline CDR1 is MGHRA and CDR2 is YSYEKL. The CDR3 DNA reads TGCGCCAGCAGCCAACCCCGGGACAGGGAGTTAAATGAGCAGTTCTTC. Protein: CASSQPRDRELNEQFF.

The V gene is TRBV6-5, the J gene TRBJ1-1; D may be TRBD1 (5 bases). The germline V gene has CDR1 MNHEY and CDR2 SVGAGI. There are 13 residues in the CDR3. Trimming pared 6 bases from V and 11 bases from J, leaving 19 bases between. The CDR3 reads CASRHPTDRSAFF. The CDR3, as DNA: TGTGCCAGCAGACACCCGACAGATAGGTCGGCTTTCTTT.

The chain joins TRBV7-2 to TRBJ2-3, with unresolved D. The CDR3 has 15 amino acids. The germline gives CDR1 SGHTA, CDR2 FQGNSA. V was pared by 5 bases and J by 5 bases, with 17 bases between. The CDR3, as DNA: TGTGCCAGCAGCAAAAGTGGGTTGTTTGGAGATACGCAGTATTTT. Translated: CASSKSGLFGDTQYF.

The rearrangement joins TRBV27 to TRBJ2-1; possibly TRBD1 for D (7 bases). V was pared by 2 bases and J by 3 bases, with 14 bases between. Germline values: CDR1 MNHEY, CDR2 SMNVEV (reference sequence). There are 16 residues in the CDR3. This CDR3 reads CASSLQGGLYYNEQFF. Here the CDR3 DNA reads TGTGCCAGCAGTTTACAGGGGGGCCTATACTACAATGAGCAGTTCTTC.